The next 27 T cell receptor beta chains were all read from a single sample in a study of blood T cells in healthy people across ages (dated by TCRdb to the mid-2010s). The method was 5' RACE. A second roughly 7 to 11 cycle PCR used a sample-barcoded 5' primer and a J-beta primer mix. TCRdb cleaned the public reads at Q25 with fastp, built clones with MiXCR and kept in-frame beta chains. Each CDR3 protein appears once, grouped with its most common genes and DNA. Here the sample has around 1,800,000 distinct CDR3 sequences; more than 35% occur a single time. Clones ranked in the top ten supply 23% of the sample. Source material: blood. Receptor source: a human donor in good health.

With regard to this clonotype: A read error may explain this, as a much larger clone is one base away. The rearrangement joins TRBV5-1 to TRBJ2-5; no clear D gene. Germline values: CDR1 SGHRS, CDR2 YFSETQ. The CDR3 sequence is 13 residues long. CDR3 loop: CASNLEPRETQYF. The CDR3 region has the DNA TGCGCCAGCAACTTGGAGCCTCGAGAGACCCAGTACTTC.

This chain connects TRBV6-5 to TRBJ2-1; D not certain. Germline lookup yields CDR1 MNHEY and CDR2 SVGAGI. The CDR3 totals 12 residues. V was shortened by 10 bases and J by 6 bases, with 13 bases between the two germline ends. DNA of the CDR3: TGTGCCACGCAAGGGCCCATCAATGAGCAGTTCTTC. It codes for CATQGPINEQFF.

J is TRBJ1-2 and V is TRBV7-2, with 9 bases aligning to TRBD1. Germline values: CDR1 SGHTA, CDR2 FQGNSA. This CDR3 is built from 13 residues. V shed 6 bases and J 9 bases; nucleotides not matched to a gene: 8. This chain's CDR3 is CASRPGTGLSYTF. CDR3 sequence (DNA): TGTGCCAGCAGACCCGGGACAGGGTTAAGCTACACCTTC.

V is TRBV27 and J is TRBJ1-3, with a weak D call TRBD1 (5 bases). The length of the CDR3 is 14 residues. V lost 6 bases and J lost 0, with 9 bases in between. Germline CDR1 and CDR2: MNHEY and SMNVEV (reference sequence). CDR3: CASRGVPSGNTIYF. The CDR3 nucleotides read TGTGCCAGCAGGGGGGTACCCTCTGGAAACACCATATATTTT.

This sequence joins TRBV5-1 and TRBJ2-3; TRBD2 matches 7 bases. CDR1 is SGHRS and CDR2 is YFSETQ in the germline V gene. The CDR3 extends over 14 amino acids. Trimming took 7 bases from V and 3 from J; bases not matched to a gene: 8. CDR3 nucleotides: TGCGCCAGCCTGACCGGGACTACTACAGATACGCAGTATTTT. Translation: CASLTGTTTDTQYF.

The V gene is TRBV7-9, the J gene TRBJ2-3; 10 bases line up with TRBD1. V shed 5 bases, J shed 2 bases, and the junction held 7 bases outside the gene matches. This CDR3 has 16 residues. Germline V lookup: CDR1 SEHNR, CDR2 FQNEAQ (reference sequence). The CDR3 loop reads CASSTRQGAITDTQYF. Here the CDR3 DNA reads TGTGCCAGCAGCACTAGACAGGGGGCTATCACAGATACGCAGTATTTT.

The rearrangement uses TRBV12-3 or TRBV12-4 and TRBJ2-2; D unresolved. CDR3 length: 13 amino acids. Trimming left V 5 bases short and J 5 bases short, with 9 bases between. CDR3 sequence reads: CASSPETTGELFF. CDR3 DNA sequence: TGTGCCAGCAGTCCTGAAACTACCGGGGAGCTGTTTTTT.

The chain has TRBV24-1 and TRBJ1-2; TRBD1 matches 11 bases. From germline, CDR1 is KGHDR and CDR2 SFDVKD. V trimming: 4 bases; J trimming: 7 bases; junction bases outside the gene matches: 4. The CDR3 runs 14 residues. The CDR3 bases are TGTGCCACCAGTGACTGGACAGGGGGCGGTGGCTACACCTTC. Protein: CATSDWTGGGGYTF.

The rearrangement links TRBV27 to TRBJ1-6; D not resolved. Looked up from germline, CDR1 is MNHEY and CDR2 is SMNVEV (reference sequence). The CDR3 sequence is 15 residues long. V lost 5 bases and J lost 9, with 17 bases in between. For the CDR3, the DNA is TGTGCCAGCAGTCTGAGTAGCCTTTTAGTTTCACCCCTCCACTTT. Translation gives CASSLSSLLVSPLHF.

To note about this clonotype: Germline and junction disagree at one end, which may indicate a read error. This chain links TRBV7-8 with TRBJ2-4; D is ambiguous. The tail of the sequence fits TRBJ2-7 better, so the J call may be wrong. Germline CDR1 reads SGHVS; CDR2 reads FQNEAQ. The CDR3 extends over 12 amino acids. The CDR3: CTSSPESYEQYF. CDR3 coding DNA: TGTACCAGCAGCCCAGAGTCCTACGAGCAGTACTTC.

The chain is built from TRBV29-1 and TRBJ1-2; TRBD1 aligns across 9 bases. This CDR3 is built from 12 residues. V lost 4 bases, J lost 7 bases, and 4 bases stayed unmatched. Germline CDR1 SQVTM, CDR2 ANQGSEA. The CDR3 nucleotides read TGCAGCGTTGTTGGGGACAGGGCTGGCTACACCTTC. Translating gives CSVVGDRAGYTF.

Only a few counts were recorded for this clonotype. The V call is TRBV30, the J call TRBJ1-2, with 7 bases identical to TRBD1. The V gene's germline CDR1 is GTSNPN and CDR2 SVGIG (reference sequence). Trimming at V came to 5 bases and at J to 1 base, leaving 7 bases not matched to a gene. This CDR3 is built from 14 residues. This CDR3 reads CAWLVTGVNYGYTF. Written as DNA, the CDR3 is TGTGCCTGGCTCGTTACAGGGGTTAACTATGGCTACACCTTC.

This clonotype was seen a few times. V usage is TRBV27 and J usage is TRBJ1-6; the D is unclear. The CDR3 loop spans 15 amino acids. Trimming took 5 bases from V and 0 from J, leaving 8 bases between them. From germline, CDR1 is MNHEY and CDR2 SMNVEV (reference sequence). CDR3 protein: CASSDADSYNSPLHF. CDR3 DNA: TGTGCCAGCAGTGATGCTGACTCCTATAATTCACCCCTCCACTTT.

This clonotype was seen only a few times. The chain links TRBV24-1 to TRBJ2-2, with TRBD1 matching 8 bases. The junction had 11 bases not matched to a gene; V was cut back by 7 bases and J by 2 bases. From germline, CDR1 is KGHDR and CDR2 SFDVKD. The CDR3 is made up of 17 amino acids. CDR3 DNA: TGTGCCACCAGCACTACCTCCGGGACAGGAAACACCGGGGAGCTGTTTTTT. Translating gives CATSTTSGTGNTGELFF.

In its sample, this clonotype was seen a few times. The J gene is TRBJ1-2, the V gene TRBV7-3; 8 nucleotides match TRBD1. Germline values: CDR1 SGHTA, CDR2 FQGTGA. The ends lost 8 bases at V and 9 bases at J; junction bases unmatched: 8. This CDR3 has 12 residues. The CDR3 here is CASGKDRESYTF. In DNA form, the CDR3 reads TGTGCCAGCGGAAAGGACAGGGAGAGCTACACCTTC.

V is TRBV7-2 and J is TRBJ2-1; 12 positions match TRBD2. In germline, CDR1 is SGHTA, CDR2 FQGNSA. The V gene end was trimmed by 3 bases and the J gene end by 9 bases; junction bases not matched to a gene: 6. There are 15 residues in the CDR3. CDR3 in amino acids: CASSFSSGGASEQFF. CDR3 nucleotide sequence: TGTGCCAGCAGCTTTTCTAGCGGGGGGGCCTCTGAGCAGTTCTTC.

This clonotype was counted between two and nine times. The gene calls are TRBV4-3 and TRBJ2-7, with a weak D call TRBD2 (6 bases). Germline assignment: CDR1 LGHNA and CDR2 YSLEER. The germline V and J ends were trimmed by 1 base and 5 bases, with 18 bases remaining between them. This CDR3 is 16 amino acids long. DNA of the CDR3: TGCGCCAGCAGCCAAGGATCCGGGGGATACGACGACGAGCAGTACTTC. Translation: CASSQGSGGYDDEQYF.

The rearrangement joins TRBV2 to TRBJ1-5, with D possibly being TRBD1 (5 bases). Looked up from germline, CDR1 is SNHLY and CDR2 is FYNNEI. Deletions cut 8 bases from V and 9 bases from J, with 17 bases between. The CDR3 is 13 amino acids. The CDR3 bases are TGTGCCAGCTTCCGGGACCAGGAATCGCCCCAGCATTTT. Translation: CASFRDQESPQHF.

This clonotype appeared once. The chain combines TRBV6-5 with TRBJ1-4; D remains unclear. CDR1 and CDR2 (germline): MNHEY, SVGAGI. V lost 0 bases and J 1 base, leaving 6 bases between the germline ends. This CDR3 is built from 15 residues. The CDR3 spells CASSYSVGTNEKLFF. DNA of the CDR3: TGTGCCAGCAGTTACTCGGTTGGAACTAATGAAAAACTGTTTTTT.

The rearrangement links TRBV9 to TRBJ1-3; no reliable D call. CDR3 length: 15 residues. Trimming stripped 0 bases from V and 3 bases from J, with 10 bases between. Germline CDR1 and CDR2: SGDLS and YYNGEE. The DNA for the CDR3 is TGTGCCAGCAGCGTAGCAGGATTTTTTGGAAACACCATATATTTT. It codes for CASSVAGFFGNTIYF.

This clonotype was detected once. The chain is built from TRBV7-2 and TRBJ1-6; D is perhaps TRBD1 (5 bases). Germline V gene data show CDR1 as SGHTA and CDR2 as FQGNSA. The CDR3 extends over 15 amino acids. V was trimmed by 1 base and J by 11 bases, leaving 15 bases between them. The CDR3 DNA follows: TGTGCCAGCAGCTTAGTATGGCAGGGCGCGCCACCCCTCCACTTT. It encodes CASSLVWQGAPPLHF.

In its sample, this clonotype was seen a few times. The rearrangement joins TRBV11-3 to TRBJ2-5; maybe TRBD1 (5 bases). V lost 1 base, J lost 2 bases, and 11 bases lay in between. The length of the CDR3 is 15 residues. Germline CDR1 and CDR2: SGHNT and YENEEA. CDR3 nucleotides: TGTGCCAGCAGCTTAGTAGGGGCTGGGCAAGAGACCCAGTACTTC. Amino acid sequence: CASSLVGAGQETQYF. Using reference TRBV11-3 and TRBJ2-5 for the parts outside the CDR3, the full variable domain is EAGVVQSPRYKIIEKKQPVAFWCNPISGHNTLYWYLQNLGQGPELLIRYENEEAVDDSQLPKDRFSAERLKGVDSTLKIQPAELGDSAVYLCASSLVGAGQETQYFGPGTRLLVL.

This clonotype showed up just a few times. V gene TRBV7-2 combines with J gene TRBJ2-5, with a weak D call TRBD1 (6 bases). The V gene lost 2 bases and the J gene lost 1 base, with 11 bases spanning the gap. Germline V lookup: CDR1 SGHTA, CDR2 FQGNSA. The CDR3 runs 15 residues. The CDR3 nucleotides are TGTGCCAGCAGCTTAAGAGGGGGTGGCCAAGAGACCCAGTACTTC. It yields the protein CASSLRGGGQETQYF.

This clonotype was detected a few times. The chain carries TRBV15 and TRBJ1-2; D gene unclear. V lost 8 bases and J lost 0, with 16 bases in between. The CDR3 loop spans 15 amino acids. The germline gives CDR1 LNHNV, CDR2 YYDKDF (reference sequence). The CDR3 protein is CATYGGELANYGYTF. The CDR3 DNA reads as TGTGCCACCTACGGCGGAGAGTTAGCTAACTATGGCTACACCTTC.

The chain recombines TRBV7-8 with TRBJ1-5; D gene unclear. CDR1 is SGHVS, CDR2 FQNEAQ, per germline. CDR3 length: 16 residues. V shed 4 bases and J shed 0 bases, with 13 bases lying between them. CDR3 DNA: TGTGCCAGCAGCTCCAGGACGGTTTATAGCAATCAGCCCCAGCATTTT. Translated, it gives CASSSRTVYSNQPQHF.

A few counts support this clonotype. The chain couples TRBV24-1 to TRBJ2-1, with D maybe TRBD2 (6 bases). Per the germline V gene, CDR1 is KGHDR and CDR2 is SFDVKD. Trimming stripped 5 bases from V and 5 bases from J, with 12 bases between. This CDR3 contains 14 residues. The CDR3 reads CATSGLGEDNEQFF. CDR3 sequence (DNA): TGTGCCACCAGTGGCCTCGGGGAGGACAATGAGCAGTTCTTC.

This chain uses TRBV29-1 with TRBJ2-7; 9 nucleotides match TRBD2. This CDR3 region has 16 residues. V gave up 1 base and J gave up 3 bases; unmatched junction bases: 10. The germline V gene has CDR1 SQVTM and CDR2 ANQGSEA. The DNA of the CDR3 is TGCAGCGTTGAAGGCCTCACGACTAGCGGCGACTACGAGCAGTACTTC. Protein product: CSVEGLTTSGDYEQYF.